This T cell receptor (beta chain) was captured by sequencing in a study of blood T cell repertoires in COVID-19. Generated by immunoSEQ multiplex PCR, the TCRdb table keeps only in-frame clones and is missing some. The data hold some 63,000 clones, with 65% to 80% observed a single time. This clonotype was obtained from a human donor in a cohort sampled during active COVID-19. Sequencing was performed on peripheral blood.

The CDR3 region has the DNA TGTGCCAGCAGCTTAGGCGGGAACACGAAGCTTTTCTTT. Amino acids: CASSLGGNTKLFF. The V and J genes are TRBV13 and TRBJ1-1; D call uncertain. The CDR3 length is 13 residues. V shed 0 bases and J shed 13 bases, with 15 bases lying between them. Germline CDR1 and CDR2: PRHDT and FYEKMQ (reference sequence).